This T cell receptor (beta chain) was captured in a study of blood T cell repertoires in COVID-19. Participants were aged about 18 to 100 years from approximately 23 US areas. Cohorts were determined from participant-reported clinical history. TCRdb's copy holds only in-frame clones and misses some; the assay was immunoSEQ multiplex PCR. The table shows fewer than 250,000 clones, with approximately 88% occurring only once. The specimen was PBMCs or T cells enriched from blood (not recorded which). This TCR derives from a woman in her thirties with acute COVID-19.

The CDR3 nucleotides are TGTGCCTGGCAAGCGGCGGGGATGAACCAAGAGACCCAGTACTTC. Its protein is CAWQAAGMNQETQYF. The chain joins TRBV30 to TRBJ2-5; the D gene is possibly TRBD2 (6 bases). Trimming took off 5 bases at V and 0 bases at J, with 16 bases between the two ends. The CDR3 loop spans 15 amino acids. Germline lookup yields CDR1 GTSNPN and CDR2 SVGIG (reference sequence).